This T cell receptor (beta chain) appears in the sequencing data of a study of blood T cell repertoires in COVID-19. Across the study: Sources were T cells, B-cell-depleted T cells, or PBMCs; the material itself was cDNA or gDNA.

Losses at the gene ends were 5 bases for V and 0 bases for J; bases not matched to a gene: 16. The CDR3 has 19 residues. The V gene's germline CDR1 is LGHDT and CDR2 YNNKEL (reference sequence). Original data processing: It was from reference gene primer amplification that nucleated cell counts were estimated. Profiling relied on immunoSEQ multiplex PCR, and the TCRdb table lists in-frame clones only, not all of them. Clone size and V and J calls were adopted from that table, with D and trimming inferred from the DNA. The sample lists about 270,000 clones, roughly 86% occurring once. Cohorts were determined from participant-reported clinical history.

The chain couples TRBV3-1 (or the pseudogene TRBV3-2) to TRBJ1-3; 7 positions agree with TRBD1. Material for sequencing was PBMCs or T cells enriched from blood (not recorded which). This receptor was identified in a woman aged 18-29 years who had recovered from COVID-19. The chain's CDR3 is CASSGPSGTETYSGNTIYF. In nucleotides, the CDR3 is TGTGCCAGCAGCGGTCCCTCCGGGACAGAAACGTACTCTGGAAACACCATATATTTT.